This TCR beta chain emerged from a study of T cell responses to AZD1222 COVID-19 vaccine. A note on this clone: No antigen is known for it.

Study-level points and caveats: The donor group comprised mostly white British people and more females; the analysis possibly underestimated clonal diversity.

The table came from immunoSEQ multiplex PCR; TCRdb's copy has only in-frame clones and leaves some out. The sample lists 96,000 or so clones, roughly 87% seen once, with around 1.5% in the top ten. Sequencing used peripheral blood, obtained on day 0 of AZD1222 vaccination. This clonotype originated in an adult in good health.

The CDR3 DNA follows: TGTGCCAGCAGCCAAGATGGGGCAAGATATAATTCACCCCTCCACTTT. Translated: CASSQDGARYNSPLHF. The chain couples TRBV4-2 to TRBJ1-6, with D possibly being TRBD1 (5 bases). V lost 0 bases, J lost 4 bases, and 10 bases lay in between. Looked up from germline, CDR1 is LGHNA and CDR2 is YNFKEQ. This CDR3 has 16 residues.